This T cell receptor beta chain is drawn from a study of shared clonotypes between healthy human individuals. The overall study: With ages of 18 to 49, the donors were two women and a few men.

A note on this clone: The identical CDR3 is also encoded by other nucleotide sequences in the sample.

Trimming stripped 1 base from V and 5 bases from J, with 10 bases between. Germline V gene sequence: CDR1 GTSNPN, CDR2 SVGIG (reference sequence). CDR3 length: 13 residues. Using immunoSEQ multiplex PCR, the repertoire was profiled, and TCRdb retains in-frame clones only, with some absent. Here the sample spans about 980,000 clones, roughly 72% being singletons. The material sequenced was memory CD4+ T cells sorted from blood. The subset was: CD45RA-negative fraction. The J gene is TRBJ2-3, the V gene TRBV30, with D tentatively TRBD1 (5 bases). The source of this sequence is a man between 18 and 35 years old in good health. The CDR3 DNA reads as TGTGCCTGGAGTGGGGATAGGGGAGATACGCAGTATTTT. This sequence encodes CAWSGDRGDTQYF.